Each of the 4 T cell receptor beta chains below was sequenced from the same sample in a study of blood T cell repertoires in COVID-19. Sequencing used immunoSEQ multiplex PCR; TCRdb keeps in-frame clones, though not all of them. The repertoire holds a few hundred thousand clones, 75% to 90% seen once, with roughly 4.8% in the top ten. Sample: peripheral blood. The receptors come from a woman between 40 and 55 years old who had recovered from COVID-19.

The J gene is TRBJ2-1, the V gene TRBV9, with TRBD1 as a possible D gene (5 bases). Between the trimmed V and J ends, which lost 0 bases and 4 bases, there was a span of 11 bases. The germline CDR1 and CDR2 sequences are SGDLS and YYNGEE. This CDR3 is 15 amino acids long. The CDR3 sequence is CASSVGDSAYNEQFF. The DNA for the CDR3 is TGTGCCAGCAGCGTAGGCGACAGTGCATACAATGAGCAGTTCTTC.

The count of this clone is one. J is TRBJ1-1 and V is TRBV5-1; possibly TRBD1 for D (6 bases). The CDR3 loop spans 14 amino acids. With 5 bases removed from V and 8 bases from J, the gap between germline ends came to 19 bases. Per the germline V gene, CDR1 is SGHRS and CDR2 is YFSETQ. The CDR3 nucleotides read TGCGCCAGCAGGCCCACTATCACAGGGTACGAAGCTTTCTTT. Protein product: CASRPTITGYEAFF.

The rearrangement uses TRBV19 and TRBJ2-5; TRBD2 aligns across 7 bases. From germline, CDR1 is LNHDA and CDR2 SQIVND (reference sequence). The CDR3 covers 14 residues. Trimming cost V 4 bases and J 5 bases; bases outside gene matches: 7. CDR3 residues: CASSSGSAEETQYF. The CDR3 DNA reads TGTGCCAGTAGTAGCGGGAGCGCAGAGGAGACCCAGTACTTC.

This chain connects TRBV14 to TRBJ1-2; no firm D call. CDR3 length: 16 residues. The ends were cut back, 4 bases at V and 1 base at J, with 16 bases in the middle. Germline V gene lookup returns CDR1 SGHDN and CDR2 FVKESK. CDR3 bases: TGTGCCAGCAGCCCTTCACGGGGAGCTCTTAACTATGGCTACACCTTC. Its translation is CASSPSRGALNYGYTF.